Sequencing of this TCR beta chain was carried out in a study of T cell changes during pregnancy in multiple sclerosis. The repertoire was sequenced with immunoSEQ multiplex PCR; TCRdb's copy has only in-frame clones and lacks some. The data contain about 79,000 clones, 75% to 95% of them singletons. The CDR3 sequence is 13 residues long. Per the germline V gene, CDR1 is SNHLY and CDR2 is FYNNEI. The ends lost 8 bases at V and 7 bases at J; junction bases unmatched: 5. The material sequenced was CD4+ T cells from peripheral blood mononuclear cells, taken in the second trimester of pregnancy. This clonotype was obtained from a female donor with multiple sclerosis, enrolled in a pregnancy study. The chain recombines TRBV2 with TRBJ1-5; 10 bases are a match to TRBD1. CDR3 in DNA: TGTGCCAGCCTGGGGGACAGGGGACAGCCCCAGCATTTT. Protein: CASLGDRGQPQHF.